This T cell receptor beta chain was profiled in a study of early T cells in non-severe SARS-CoV-2 infection. Study-wide results and caveats: Matching with VDJdb favored anti-spike CD8 responses (missing private and CD4 specificities).

CDR3 length: 19 residues. Germline V gene sequence: CDR1 SEHNR, CDR2 FQNEAQ (reference sequence). The V and J ends lost 4 bases and 2 bases respectively, with 21 bases between them. TCRdb reanalysed the 5' RACE reads using MiXCR and keeps one entry per CDR3 protein. Counted here are about 50,000 distinct CDR3 sequences, approximately 12% occurring once; the ten biggest clones make up about 2.4%. This clonotype has at least ten counts. Its antigen is as yet unknown. The V call is TRBV7-9, the J call TRBJ2-6; D call uncertain. This TCR was recovered from an adult who was a healthcare worker with PCR-confirmed SARS-CoV-2 infection or an uninfected control (not recorded which). Material: whole blood, obtained at baseline. The CDR3 DNA follows: TGTGCCAGCAGCTCCGACGGGTCCAACTATTTAACTGGGGCCAACGTCCTGACTTTC. Translated, it gives CASSSDGSNYLTGANVLTF.